This record looks at one T cell receptor beta chain sequence and its context. This CDR3 contains 15 residues. The germline V gene has CDR1 SNHLY and CDR2 FYNNEI. V trimming: 6 bases; J trimming: 4 bases; junction bases outside the gene matches: 2. The data stem from a study of blood T cell repertoires in COVID-19. Across the study: Acute and convalescent COVID-19 specimens originated in the United States, Italy and Spain. T cells, B-cell-depleted T cells, or PBMCs provided the cDNA or gDNA that served as material.

In the source study's methods: Using reference gene primer amplification, nucleated cell counts were estimated. Profiled with immunoSEQ multiplex PCR; TCRdb holds only in-frame clones, not every one. That table is the source of V, J and clone size, and D and trimming were worked out from the DNA. The sample shows about 100,000 clones, approximately 91% of them seen only once. The TCR comes from a man aged 45-65 years with active COVID-19. Sequences were obtained from peripheral blood. The chain combines TRBV2 with TRBJ2-3; 15 bases agree with TRBD2. This CDR3 is CASRGLAGGADTQYF. The CDR3 DNA is TGTGCCAGCAGGGGACTAGCGGGGGGCGCAGATACGCAGTATTTT.